Sequencing of this T cell receptor (beta chain) was carried out in a study of blood T cell repertoires in COVID-19. Across the study: The United States, Italy and Spain provided the acute and convalescent COVID-19 samples. T cells, B-cell-depleted T cells, or PBMCs provided the cDNA or gDNA that served as material.

In the authors' methods: It was from reference gene primer amplification that nucleated cell counts were estimated. Method: immunoSEQ multiplex PCR; TCRdb's copy keeps in-frame clones and lacks some. For V, J and clone size, that table is used; D and trimming come from the DNA. The sample has 200,000 to 250,000 clones, about nine tenths seen once. Everyone who took part was 18 to 89 years old, and they came from roughly 25 US areas. The CDR3 has 16 residues. The V and J ends lost 3 bases and 5 bases, in that order; junction bases with no gene match: 12. CDR1 is GTSNPN, CDR2 SVGIG, per germline (reference sequence).

The sequencing sample was made of PBMCs or T cells enriched from blood (not recorded which). This TCR came from a woman between 35 and 50 years old with acute COVID-19. This chain links TRBV30 with TRBJ2-2; 7 bases map to TRBD2. The CDR3 coding sequence is TGTGCCTGGAGCTCCCTAGGGAGGGGCCGGACCGGGGAGCTGTTTTTT. Its protein product is CAWSSLGRGRTGELFF. The entire variable domain, with the rest obtained from reference TRBV30 and TRBJ2-2, is as follows: SQTIHQWPATLVQPVGSPLSLECTVEGTSNPNLYWYRQAAGRGLQLLFYSVGIGQISSEVPQNLSASRPQDRQFILSSKKLLLSDSGFYLCAWSSLGRGRTGELFFGEGSRLTVL.